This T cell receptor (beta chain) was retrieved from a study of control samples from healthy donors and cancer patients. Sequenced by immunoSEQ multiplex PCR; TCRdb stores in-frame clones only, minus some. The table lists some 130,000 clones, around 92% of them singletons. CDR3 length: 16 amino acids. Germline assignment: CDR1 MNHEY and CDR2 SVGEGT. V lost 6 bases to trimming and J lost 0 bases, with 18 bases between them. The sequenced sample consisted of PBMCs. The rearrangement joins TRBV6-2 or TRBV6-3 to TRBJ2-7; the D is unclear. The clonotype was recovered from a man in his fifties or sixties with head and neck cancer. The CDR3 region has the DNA TGTGCCAGCAGCCCCTCCACCGGGCCCAGCTCCTACGAGCAGTACTTC. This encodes CASSPSTGPSSYEQYF.